This is a list of T cell receptor beta chains from one sample in a study of shared clonotypes between healthy human individuals. Generated by immunoSEQ multiplex PCR, the TCRdb table keeps only in-frame clones and is missing some. The data hold 640,000 or so clones, with 72% observed a single time. Sequencing input: memory CD4+ T cells sorted from blood. The source is a woman aged 25 to 45 in good health. The CDR3 runs from the conserved cysteine through the conserved F or W. D genes are given only for firm matches. Some rows mark clone size as missing; the rest say once, few, many or name a class of expanded clone.

CDR3 DNA | CDR3 protein | D gene | V gene | clone size | J gene
TGTGCCAGCAGCTCGGGGAGCACAGATACGCAGTATTTT | CASSSGSTDTQYF | - | TRBV7-9 | - | TRBJ2-3
TGTGCCAGCAGCCAATACAGGGGGCAGAACACTGAAGCTTTCTTT | CASSQYRGQNTEAFF | TRBD1 | TRBV7-6 | few | TRBJ1-1
TGTGCCAGCAGCGTAGAAGGCGGGAGCACCTACAATGAGCAGTTCTTC | CASSVEGGSTYNEQFF | TRBD2 | TRBV9 | - | TRBJ2-1
TGTGCCAGCAGCGCCAACAGGGGAGGCGAGCAGTACTTC | CASSANRGGEQYF | - | TRBV7-3 | - | TRBJ2-7
TGTGCCAGCAGTGAACATGGACTAGCGGACACAGATACGCAGTATTTT | CASSEHGLADTDTQYF | TRBD2 | TRBV2 | - | TRBJ2-3
TGTGCCAGTAGTATACTGGGCAGCTCCTACGAGCAGTACTTC | CASSILGSSYEQYF | - | TRBV19 | - | TRBJ2-7
TGTGCCAGCAGCTCGATAGCGGGACGTGCCTACGAGCAGTACTTC | CASSSIAGRAYEQYF | TRBD2 | TRBV7-2 | few | TRBJ2-7
TGCAGCGTTCTACTCACTAGGTCTGGCGAGCAGTACTTC | CSVLLTRSGEQYF | - | TRBV29-1 | - | TRBJ2-7
TGTGCCAGCAGAACCCGGGGCGGCAATCAGCCCCAGCATTTT | CASRTRGGNQPQHF | - | TRBV2 | few | TRBJ1-5
TGTGCCAGCAGTGATATGTCGCCAGGGATATCTGAAAAACTGTTTTTT | CASSDMSPGISEKLFF | - | TRBV2 | few | TRBJ1-4
TGTGCCAGCAGCCCCGCAGGGGGTTTAGCTAATGAAAAACTGTTTTTT | CASSPAGGLANEKLFF | TRBD1 | TRBV11-2 | - | TRBJ1-4
TGTGCCAGCAGCTTGGGACCGGGGCAGTATTTT | CASSLGPGQYF | - | TRBV5-6 | - | TRBJ2-3
TGTGCCAGCAGAAGACAGGGGCCGAGCTCCTACGAGCAGTACTTC | CASRRQGPSSYEQYF | TRBD1 | TRBV6-6 | - | TRBJ2-7
TGCAGTGCTAACAGGGGGTACGAGCAGTACTTC | CSANRGYEQYF | TRBD1 | TRBV20-1 | - | TRBJ2-7
TGCGCCAGCAGCTTGGAGTTGGGACCTGGAAACACCATATATTTT | CASSLELGPGNTIYF | - | TRBV5-1 | few | TRBJ1-3
TGTGCCAGCTCACCCCGGCAGGGAGGTGGTGAAAAACTGTTTTTT | CASSPRQGGGEKLFF | - | TRBV18 | - | TRBJ1-4
TGTGCCAGCAGCCAAATCTCTACTAGCGGGACACCCAATGAGCAGTTCTTC | CASSQISTSGTPNEQFF | TRBD2 | TRBV7-9 | - | TRBJ2-1
TGTGCCAGTAGTATTAGTTTCGAGGGGGAGCTGTTTTTT | CASSISFEGELFF | - | TRBV19 | - | TRBJ2-2